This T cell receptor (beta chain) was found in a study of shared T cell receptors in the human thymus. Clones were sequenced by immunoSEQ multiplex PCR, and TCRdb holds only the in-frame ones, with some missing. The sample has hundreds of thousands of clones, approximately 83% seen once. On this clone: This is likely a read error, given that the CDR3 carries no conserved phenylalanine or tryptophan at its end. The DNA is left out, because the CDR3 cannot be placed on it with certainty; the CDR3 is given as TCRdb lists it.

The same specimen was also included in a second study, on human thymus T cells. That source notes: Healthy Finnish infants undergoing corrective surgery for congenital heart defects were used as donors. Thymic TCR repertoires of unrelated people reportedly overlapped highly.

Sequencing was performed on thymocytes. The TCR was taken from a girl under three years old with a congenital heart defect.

The CDR3 sequence: CASSDLKEGPSL. The chain combines TRBV2 with TRBJ2-7; the tabulated D call, TRBD2, remains unverified against the DNA. The CDR3 numbers 12 amino acids, ends counted. Germline V gene data show CDR1 as SNHLY and CDR2 as FYNNEI.